This TCR beta chain derives from a study of post-analysis software for immune sequencing data. Study-wide results and caveats: Co-batched samples clustered tightly together by F measure. Significantly decreased normalized Chao1 diversity was recorded for multiple sclerosis patients relative to controls. Relative to controls, patients had five TRBV segments at higher frequency, with TRBV5-6, TRBV5-1 and TRBV20-1 among these.

Unique molecular identifiers were built into the TCR beta cDNA libraries. In TCRdb, the PCR reads were re-called with MiXCR into one record per CDR3 protein. The data show approximately 570,000 distinct CDR3 sequences, roughly 46% seen once. Details on this clonotype: The antigen is undetermined.

CDR1 is DFQATT and CDR2 is SNEGSKA in the germline V gene (reference sequence). The CDR3 is made up of 14 amino acids. The V gene lost 3 bases and the J gene lost 0 bases, with 11 bases spanning the gap. Sequenced material: blood. This TCR derives from a girl aged 5 to 17 with multiple sclerosis. This chain links TRBV20-1 with TRBJ1-1; a possible D gene is TRBD1 (5 bases). CDR3 sequence (DNA): TGCAGTGCTAGCGCCGGACACGTGAACACTGAAGCTTTCTTT. Translating gives CSASAGHVNTEAFF.